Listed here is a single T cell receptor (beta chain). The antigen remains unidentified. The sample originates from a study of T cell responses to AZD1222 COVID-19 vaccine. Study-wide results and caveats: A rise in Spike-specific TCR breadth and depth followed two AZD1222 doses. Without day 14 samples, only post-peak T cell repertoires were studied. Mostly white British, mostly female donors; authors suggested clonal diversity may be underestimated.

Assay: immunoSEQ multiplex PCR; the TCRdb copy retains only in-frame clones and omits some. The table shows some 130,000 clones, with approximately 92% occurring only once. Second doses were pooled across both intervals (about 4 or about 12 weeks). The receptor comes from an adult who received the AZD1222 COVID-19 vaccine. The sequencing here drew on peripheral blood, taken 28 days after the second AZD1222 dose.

CDR3 nucleotide sequence: TGTGCCAGCAGTAGGGGGGACAGTAGGGCTTTCTTT. Amino acid sequence: CASSRGDSRAFF. This sequence joins TRBV6-6 and TRBJ1-1; 7 bases map to TRBD1. Unmatched junction bases numbered 8, after V lost 5 bases and J lost 11 bases. The germline CDR1 and CDR2 sequences are MNHNY and SVGAGI (reference sequence). The CDR3 length is 12 residues.